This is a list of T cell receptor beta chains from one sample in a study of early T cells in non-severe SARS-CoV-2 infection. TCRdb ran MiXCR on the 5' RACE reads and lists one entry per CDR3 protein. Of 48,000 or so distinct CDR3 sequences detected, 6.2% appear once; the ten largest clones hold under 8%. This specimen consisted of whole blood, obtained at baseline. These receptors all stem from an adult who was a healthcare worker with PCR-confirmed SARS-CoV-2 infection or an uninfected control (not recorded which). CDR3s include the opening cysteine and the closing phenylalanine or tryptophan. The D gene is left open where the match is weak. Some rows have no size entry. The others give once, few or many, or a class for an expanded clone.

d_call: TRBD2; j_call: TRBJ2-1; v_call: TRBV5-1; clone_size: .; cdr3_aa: CASSLVAGGPGDEQFF; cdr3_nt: TGCGCCAGCAGCTTGGTGGCGGGAGGGCCCGGGGATGAGCAGTTCTTC
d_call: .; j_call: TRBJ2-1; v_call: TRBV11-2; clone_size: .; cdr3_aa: CASSLVLAPANEQFF; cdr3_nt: TGTGCCAGCAGCTTAGTACTAGCCCCCGCTAATGAACAGTTCTTC
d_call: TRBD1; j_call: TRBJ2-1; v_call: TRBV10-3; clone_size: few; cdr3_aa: CAISEQILQGGGQFF; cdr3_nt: TGTGCCATCAGTGAGCAAATCCTACAGGGGGGAGGGCAGTTCTTC
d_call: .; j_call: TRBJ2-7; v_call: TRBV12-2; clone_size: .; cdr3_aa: CASRFTVRRERAYEQYF; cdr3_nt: TGTGCAAGTCGCTTCACCGTACGCCGGGAAAGGGCCTACGAGCAGTACTTC
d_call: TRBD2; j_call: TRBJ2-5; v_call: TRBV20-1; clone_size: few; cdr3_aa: CSASGTSGRETQYF; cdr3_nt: TGCAGTGCTTCCGGGACTAGCGGTCGAGAGACCCAGTACTTC
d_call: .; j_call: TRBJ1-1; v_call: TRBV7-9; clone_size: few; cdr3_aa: CASSPRVGENTEVFF; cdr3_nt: TGTGCCAGCAGCCCCAGGGTTGGGGAAAACACTGAAGTTTTCTTT
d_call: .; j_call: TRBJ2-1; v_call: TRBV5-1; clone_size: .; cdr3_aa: CASSLSGASNPYNEQFF; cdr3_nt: TGCGCCAGCAGCCTTTCAGGGGCGAGTAACCCCTACAATGAGCAGTTCTTC
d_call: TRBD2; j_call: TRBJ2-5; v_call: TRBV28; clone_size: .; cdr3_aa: CASSLLGGYEETQYF; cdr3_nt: TGTGCCAGCAGTTTATTGGGGGGGTATGAAGAGACCCAGTACTTC
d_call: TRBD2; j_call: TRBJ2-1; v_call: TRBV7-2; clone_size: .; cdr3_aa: CASSLARIAGSEQFF; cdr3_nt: TGTGCCAGCAGCTTAGCGCGAATAGCGGGAAGTGAGCAGTTCTTC
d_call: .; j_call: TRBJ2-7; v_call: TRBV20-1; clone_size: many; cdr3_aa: CREKDGSYEQYF; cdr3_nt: TGCAGGGAGAAAGACGGGTCCTACGAGCAGTACTTC
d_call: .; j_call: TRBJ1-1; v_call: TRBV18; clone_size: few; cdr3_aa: CASSEGMNTEAFF; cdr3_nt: TGTGCCAGCTCAGAAGGGATGAACACTGAAGCTTTCTTT
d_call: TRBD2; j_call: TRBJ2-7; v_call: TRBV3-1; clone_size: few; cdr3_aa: CASSRGLTAYEQYF; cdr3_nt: TGTGCCAGCAGCCGGGGACTAACTGCGTACGAGCAGTACTTC
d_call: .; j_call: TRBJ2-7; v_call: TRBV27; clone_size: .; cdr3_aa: CASSFRGSYEQYF; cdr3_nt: TGTGCCAGCAGTTTTCGGGGCTCCTACGAGCAGTACTTC
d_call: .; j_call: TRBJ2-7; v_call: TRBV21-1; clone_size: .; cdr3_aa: CASSKGAPIKRADYEQYF; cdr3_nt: TGTGCCAGCAGCAAAGGGGCCCCCATTAAGCGGGCAGACTACGAGCAGTACTTC
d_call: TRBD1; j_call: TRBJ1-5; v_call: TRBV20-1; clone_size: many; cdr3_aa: CSARGSDRGSNQPQHF; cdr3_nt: TGCAGTGCTAGGGGGTCGGACAGGGGTAGCAATCAGCCCCAGCATTTT
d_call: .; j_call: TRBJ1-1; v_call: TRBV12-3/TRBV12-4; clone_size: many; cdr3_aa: CASSLAALGANTEAFF; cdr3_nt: TGTGCCAGCAGTTTAGCGGCCCTCGGGGCGAACACTGAAGCTTTCTTT
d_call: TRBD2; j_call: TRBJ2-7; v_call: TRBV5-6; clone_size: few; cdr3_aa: CASSFGLQRESFYEQYF; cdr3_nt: TGTGCCAGCAGCTTCGGACTACAGCGGGAATCCTTCTACGAGCAGTACTTC
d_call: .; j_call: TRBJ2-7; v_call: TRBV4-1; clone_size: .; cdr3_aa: CASSQVSSSYEQYF; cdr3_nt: TGCGCCAGCAGCCAAGTTTCCTCTTCCTACGAGCAGTACTTC
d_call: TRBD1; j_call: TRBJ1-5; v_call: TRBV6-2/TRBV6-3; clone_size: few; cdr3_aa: CASSWTGIWSNQPQHF; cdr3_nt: TGTGCCAGCAGTTGGACAGGGATTTGGAGCAATCAGCCCCAGCATTTT
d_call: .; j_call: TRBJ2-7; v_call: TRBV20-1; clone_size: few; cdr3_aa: CSARGERRQGGSYEQYF; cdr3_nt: TGCAGTGCTAGAGGTGAACGAAGACAAGGGGGCTCCTACGAGCAGTACTTC
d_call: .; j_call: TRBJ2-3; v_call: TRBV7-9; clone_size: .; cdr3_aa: CASSRRAPGGNTQYF; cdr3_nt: TGTGCCAGCAGCCGCCGGGCTCCAGGAGGGAATACGCAGTATTTT
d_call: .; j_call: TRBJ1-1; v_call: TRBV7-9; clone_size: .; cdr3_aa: CASSSRSFTEAFF; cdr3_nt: TGTGCCAGCAGCTCCCGATCTTTCACTGAAGCTTTCTTT
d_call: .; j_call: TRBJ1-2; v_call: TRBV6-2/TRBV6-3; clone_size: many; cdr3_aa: CASIANLGYGYTF; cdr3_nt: TGTGCCAGCATTGCAAACCTGGGGTATGGCTACACCTTC
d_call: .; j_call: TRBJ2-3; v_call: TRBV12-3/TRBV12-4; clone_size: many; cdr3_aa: CASSFSGRGTDTQYF; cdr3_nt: TGTGCCAGCAGTTTCTCCGGGCGGGGCACAGATACGCAGTATTTT
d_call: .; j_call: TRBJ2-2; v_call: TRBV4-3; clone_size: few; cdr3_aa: CASSQEAGTGELFF; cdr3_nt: TGCGCCAGCAGCCAAGAAGCGGGCACCGGGGAGCTGTTTTTT
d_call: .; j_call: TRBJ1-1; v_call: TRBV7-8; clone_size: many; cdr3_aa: CASSSAGSTEAFF; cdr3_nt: TGTGCCAGCAGCTCAGCAGGGTCCACTGAAGCTTTCTTT
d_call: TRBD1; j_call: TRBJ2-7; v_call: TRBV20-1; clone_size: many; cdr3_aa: CSASGTVDYEQYF; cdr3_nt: TGCAGTGCTAGCGGGACAGTGGATTACGAGCAGTACTTC
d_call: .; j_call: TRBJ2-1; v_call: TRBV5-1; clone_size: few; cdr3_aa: CASSGGTRGNEQFF; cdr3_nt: TGCGCCAGCTCTGGGGGGACCCGAGGCAATGAGCAGTTCTTC
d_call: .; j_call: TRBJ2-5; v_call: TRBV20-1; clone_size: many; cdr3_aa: CSALPDGPKETQYF; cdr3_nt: TGCAGTGCTCTTCCGGACGGCCCCAAAGAGACCCAGTACTTC
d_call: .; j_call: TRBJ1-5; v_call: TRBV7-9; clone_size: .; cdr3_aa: CASKPFYSNQPQHF; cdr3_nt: TGTGCCAGTAAGCCCTTTTATAGCAATCAGCCCCAGCATTTT
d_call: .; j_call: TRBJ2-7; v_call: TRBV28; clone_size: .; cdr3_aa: CASRTPGASREQYF; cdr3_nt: TGTGCCAGCAGAACCCCCGGGGCCTCACGGGAGCAGTACTTC
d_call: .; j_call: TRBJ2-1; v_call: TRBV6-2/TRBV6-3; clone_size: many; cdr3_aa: CASSQPRSSYNEQFF; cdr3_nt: TGTGCCAGCAGCCAACCCCGGAGCTCCTACAATGAGCAGTTCTTC
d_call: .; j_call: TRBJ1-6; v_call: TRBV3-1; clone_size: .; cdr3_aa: CASSVEGGSPLHF; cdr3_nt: TGTGCCAGCAGCGTCGAAGGGGGGTCACCCCTCCACTTT
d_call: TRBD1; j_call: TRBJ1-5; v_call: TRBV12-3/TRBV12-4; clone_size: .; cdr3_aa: CASRDGQGASNQPQHF; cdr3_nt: TGTGCCAGCCGTGATGGGCAGGGGGCAAGCAATCAGCCCCAGCATTTT
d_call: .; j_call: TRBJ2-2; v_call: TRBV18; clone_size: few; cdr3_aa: CASSPKQGGTGELFF; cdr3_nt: TGTGCCAGCTCACCAAAGCAGGGCGGCACCGGGGAGCTGTTTTTT
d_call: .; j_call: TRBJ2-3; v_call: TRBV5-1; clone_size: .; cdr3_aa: CASSLFGEGAGTDTQYF; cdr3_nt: TGCGCCAGCAGCTTGTTTGGGGAGGGGGCAGGAACAGATACGCAGTATTTT
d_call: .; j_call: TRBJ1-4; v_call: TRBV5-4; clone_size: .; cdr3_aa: CASSLDPGDEKLFF; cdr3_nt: TGTGCCAGCAGCTTGGACCCAGGGGATGAAAAACTGTTTTTT
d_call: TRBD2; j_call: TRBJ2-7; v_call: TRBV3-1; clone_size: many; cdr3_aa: CASSQGLAGGPSSIF; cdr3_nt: TGTGCCAGCAGCCAAGGGCTAGCGGGAGGGCCATCCTCCATTTTC
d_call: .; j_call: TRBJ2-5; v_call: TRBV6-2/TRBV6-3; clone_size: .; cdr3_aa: CASSYAQETQYF; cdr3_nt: TGTGCCAGCAGTTACGCTCAAGAGACCCAGTACTTC
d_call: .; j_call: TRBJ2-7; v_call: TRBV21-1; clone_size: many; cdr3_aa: CASSNLSPVGLSYEQYF; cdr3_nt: TGTGCCAGCAGCAATCTCTCTCCGGTGGGGCTTTCGTACGAGCAGTACTTC
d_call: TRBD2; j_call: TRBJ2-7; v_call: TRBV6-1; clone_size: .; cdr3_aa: CATRGGLAGVGLSYEQYF; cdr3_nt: TGTGCCACCCGTGGGGGACTAGCGGGAGTTGGGTTATCCTACGAGCAGTACTTC
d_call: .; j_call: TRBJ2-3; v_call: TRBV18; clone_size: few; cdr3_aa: CASSPPSIGTSDTQYF; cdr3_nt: TGTGCCAGCTCACCACCGTCTATTGGAACGTCAGATACGCAGTATTTT